This is a list of T cell receptor beta chains from one sample in a study of blood T cells in healthy people across ages. TCRdb recomputed calls from the 5' RACE reads with MiXCR, one row per CDR3 protein. The data hold 1.2 million to 1.5 million distinct CDR3 sequences, with roughly 64% observed a single time. Material for sequencing was blood. Receptors originate from a man aged 18-30 years in good health. Both conserved end residues are part of each CDR3. The D gene is left open where the match is weak. The size field is filled for only some rows; it gives once, few, many or a size class.

d_call	v_call	j_call	clone_size	cdr3_length	cdr3_nt	cdr3_aa
TRBD1	TRBV20-1	TRBJ2-5	-	16	TGCAGTGCTAGTGCCCCGGGACAGGGGTACCAAGAGACCCAGTACTTC	CSASAPGQGYQETQYF
TRBD2	TRBV29-1	TRBJ2-3	-	16	TGCAGCGTGGGGGGTACTAGCGGGGGGTTGGCAGATACGCAGTATTTT	CSVGGTSGGLADTQYF
-	TRBV10-3	TRBJ1-1	-	13	TGTGCCATCAGTGATTACAGGAACACTGAAGCTTTCTTT	CAISDYRNTEAFF
TRBD2	TRBV12-5	TRBJ2-7	-	14	TGTGCTAGTGGTTTGGGACTAGCGGGGTACGAGCAGTACTTC	CASGLGLAGYEQYF
TRBD1	TRBV10-3	TRBJ1-2	-	17	TGTGCCATCAGTCTCGACAGGGGGCGCGAATTTAACTATGGCTACACCTTC	CAISLDRGREFNYGYTF
-	TRBV29-1	TRBJ2-7	-	14	TGCAGCGTTTCCTCCCCGAGCAGCTCCTACGGGCAGTACTTC	CSVSSPSSSYGQYF
-	TRBV11-2	TRBJ2-3	few	16	TGTGCCAGCAGCCCCATTCGAGGGGGGGGCACAGATACGCAGTATTTT	CASSPIRGGGTDTQYF
-	TRBV19	TRBJ2-7	few	17	TGTGCCAGTAGTATAGAGGCTAGCGAATACACCTCCTACGAGCAGTACTTC	CASSIEASEYTSYEQYF
-	TRBV30	TRBJ2-7	-	14	TGTGCCGGGGTGGAGGCGGGCTACAACTACGAGCAGTACTTC	CAGVEAGYNYEQYF
TRBD1	TRBV5-5	TRBJ1-6	-	16	TGTGCCAGCAGCTTGGCCCTCACAGGGGGCTTGTCACCCCTCCACTTT	CASSLALTGGLSPLHF
TRBD1	TRBV20-1	TRBJ1-2	-	13	TGCAGTGCTTTCTCAGGGGGCGCGTCTGGCCACACCTTC	CSAFSGGASGHTF
-	TRBV20-1	TRBJ2-7	once	13	TGCAGTGCTAGAGATTTGCGGGGTATAGAGCAGTACTTC	CSARDLRGIEQYF
-	TRBV6-5	TRBJ1-1	-	14	TGTGCCAGCAGTTACGCAGGGATAATCGCTGAAGCTTTCTTT	CASSYAGIIAEAFF
TRBD2	TRBV15	TRBJ2-1	-	15	TGTGCCACCAGTGTCAGGACTAGCAGGAGGAATGAGCAGTTCTTC	CATSVRTSRRNEQFF
-	TRBV29-1	TRBJ2-6	-	13	TGCAGCGTTGAAAAACAGAGGTCAAACGTCCTGACTTTC	CSVEKQRSNVLTF
-	TRBV7-2	TRBJ1-6	-	18	TGTGCCAGCAGCTTAGAGGCCCTCGGGGCGGCGAATAATTCACCCCTCCACTTT	CASSLEALGAANNSPLHF
-	TRBV15	TRBJ2-5	-	15	TGTGCCACCAGCAGAGATATGGGGCTTCAAGAGACCCAGTACTTC	CATSRDMGLQETQYF
TRBD2	TRBV7-6	TRBJ2-1	few	15	TGTGCCAGCAGCTCACTAAGCGGGGGGGACAATGAGCAGTTCTTC	CASSSLSGGDNEQFF
TRBD2	TRBV5-1	TRBJ2-1	-	15	TGCGCCAGCAGCCGCACCGCGGGGGGGTTGAATGAGCAGTTCTTC	CASSRTAGGLNEQFF
-	TRBV29-1	TRBJ1-2	-	13	TGCAGCATCACAGGGATTCTCTCCGGTGTCTACACCTTC	CSITGILSGVYTF